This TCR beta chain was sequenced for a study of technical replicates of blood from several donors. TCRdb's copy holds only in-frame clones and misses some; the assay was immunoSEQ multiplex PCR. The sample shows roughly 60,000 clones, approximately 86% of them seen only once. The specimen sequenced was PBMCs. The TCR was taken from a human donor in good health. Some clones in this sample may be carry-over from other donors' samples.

The DNA for the CDR3 is TGTGCCAGCAGCCTAGGGGGGACAGGGTACACCGGGGAGCTGTTTTTT. It encodes CASSLGGTGYTGELFF. This chain connects TRBV11-3 to TRBJ2-2; 9 bases are shared with TRBD1. V dropped 5 bases and J dropped 3; count of bases not matched to a gene: 7. The CDR3 extends over 16 amino acids. Germline loops: CDR1 SGHNT, CDR2 YENEEA. Full variable domain (outside the CDR3, taken from reference TRBV11-3 and TRBJ2-2): EAGVVQSPRYKIIEKKQPVAFWCNPISGHNTLYWYLQNLGQGPELLIRYENEEAVDDSQLPKDRFSAERLKGVDSTLKIQPAELGDSAVYLCASSLGGTGYTGELFFGEGSRLTVL.